The 11 T cell receptor beta chains below come from one sample, sequenced in a study of CD8 T cells in Susac syndrome. Reverse transcription of about 0.45 to 1 ug RNA was performed with random hexamers. MiXCR, run by TCRdb on the immunoSEQ multiplex PCR reads, gives a single entry per CDR3 protein. Among roughly 180,000 distinct CDR3 sequences listed, 85% to 95% were seen once. The sequencing sample was made of CD4+ T cells from PBMCs. These receptor sequences come from a human donor in good health.

The chain joins TRBV20-1 to TRBJ2-1; no definite D call. V dropped 3 bases and J dropped 6 bases, with 9 bases sitting between them. CDR1 is DFQATT and CDR2 is SNEGSKA in the germline V gene (reference sequence). The CDR3 has 12 residues. The CDR3 loop reads CSARAASNEQFF. Here the CDR3 DNA reads TGCAGTGCTAGGGCAGCTTCCAATGAGCAGTTCTTC.

The CDR3 bases are TGTGCCACCAGCAGAGATCCGGTGGGGAATCCCTATGGCTACACCTTC. It translates to CATSRDPVGNPYGYTF. The chain has TRBV15 and TRBJ1-2; no reliable D call. The V gene's germline CDR1 is LNHNV and CDR2 YYDKDF (reference sequence). V gave up 0 bases and J gave up 4 bases, with 15 bases separating them. The CDR3 spans 16 residues.

The rearrangement uses TRBV4-3 and TRBJ2-1; D gene ambiguous. The CDR3 spans 14 residues. Between the trimmed V and J ends, which lost 4 bases and 6 bases, there was a span of 13 bases. CDR1 LGHNA and CDR2 YSLEER come from the germline V gene. CDR3 loop: CASSPRAESNEQFF. The CDR3 DNA follows: TGCGCCAGCAGCCCCCGGGCGGAATCCAATGAGCAGTTCTTC.

V usage is TRBV9 and J usage is TRBJ2-2, with 7 bases aligning to TRBD2. CDR3 size: 14 residues. J was trimmed by 5 bases and V by 3 bases; bases with no gene match: 4. Germline V gene sequence: CDR1 SGDLS, CDR2 YYNGEE. CDR3 nucleotide sequence: TGTGCCAGCAGCGCGGGAGGTCGGACCGGGGAGCTGTTTTTT. The encoded protein is CASSAGGRTGELFF.

This chain links TRBV18 with TRBJ1-1, with D possibly matching TRBD1 (5 bases). This CDR3 is built from 14 residues. V shed 3 bases and J shed 4 bases, with 12 bases lying between them. In germline, CDR1 is KGHSH, CDR2 LQKENI. The CDR3 nucleotides read TGTGCCAGCTCACCCATGGGGGTGGGCACTGAAGCTTTCTTT. Translating it yields CASSPMGVGTEAFF.

The chain has TRBV12-3 or TRBV12-4 and TRBJ1-5; D remains ambiguous. The CDR3 runs 12 residues. The ends were cut back, 5 bases at V and 6 bases at J, with 8 bases in the middle. The CDR3 DNA is TGTGCCAGCAGTCCCACCCTTCAGCCCCAGCATTTT. This encodes CASSPTLQPQHF.

This clonotype has only one observation. The chain joins TRBV7-2 to TRBJ2-3; D gene unclear. Deletions cut 5 bases from V and 5 bases from J, with 11 bases between. The CDR3 is 13 residues long. Germline values: CDR1 SGHTA, CDR2 FQGNSA. In DNA, the CDR3 is TGTGCCAGCAGCGTTCCTCTGGGAGATACGCAGTATTTT. This translates into CASSVPLGDTQYF.

The rearrangement links TRBV20-1 to TRBJ2-3; 12 nucleotides agree with TRBD2. V was clipped by 6 bases and J by 7 bases; unmatched bases: 8. The CDR3 has 14 residues. Germline CDR1 DFQATT, CDR2 SNEGSKA (reference sequence). The CDR3 loop reads CSAHLAGGPNTQYF. The CDR3 coding sequence is TGCAGTGCCCACCTAGCGGGAGGGCCGAATACGCAGTATTTT.

The V call is TRBV28, the J call TRBJ2-7; the D is unclear. The CDR3 length is 13 residues. Germline V gene lookup returns CDR1 MDHEN and CDR2 SYDVKM. Trimming cost V 2 bases and J 6 bases, with 11 bases left between them. CDR3 DNA sequence: TGTGCCAGCAGTTTACTTCCCCTCTCCGAGCAGTACTTC. Amino acid sequence: CASSLLPLSEQYF.

The chain carries TRBV6-1 and TRBJ2-7, with TRBD2 as a possible D gene (5 bases). The V gene lost 5 bases and the J gene lost 2 bases, with 13 bases spanning the gap. This CDR3 region has 14 residues. Germline V lookup: CDR1 MNHNS, CDR2 SASEGT. CDR3 nucleotide sequence: TGTGCCAGCAGTCCCGACTACACAACCTACGAGCAGTACTTC. Its protein product is CASSPDYTTYEQYF.

This clonotype has a single count. The rearrangement joins TRBV5-1 to TRBJ2-5; D gene unclear. V dropped 0 bases and J dropped 4 bases, with 10 bases sitting between them. Per the germline V gene, CDR1 is SGHRS and CDR2 is YFSETQ. There are 14 residues in the CDR3. In DNA form, the CDR3 reads TGCGCCAGCAGCTTGGTTCTAAAGGGAGAGACCCAGTACTTC. Translated: CASSLVLKGETQYF.